The next 25 T cell receptor beta chains were all read from a single sample in a study of blood T cell repertoires in COVID-19. Only in-frame clones appear in the TCRdb table, and some are missing; sequencing was by immunoSEQ multiplex PCR. Here the sample spans over 80,000 clones, 75% being singletons. The specimen was peripheral blood. Every receptor here comes from a woman aged 50 to 60 with acute or convalescent COVID-19.

This clone has a single count. The chain combines TRBV24-1 with TRBJ2-5, with 7 bases aligning to TRBD2. CDR1 KGHDR and CDR2 SFDVKD come from the germline V gene. The CDR3 consists of 16 residues. The V gene end was trimmed by 2 bases and the J gene end by 5 bases; junction bases not matched to a gene: 10. The CDR3 here is CATSDSGRGSLETQYF. CDR3 DNA sequence: TGTGCCACCAGTGATTCGGGGCGGGGGTCCCTTGAGACCCAGTACTTC.

This chain links TRBV2 with TRBJ1-1; 9 bases line up with TRBD1. The CDR3 loop spans 14 amino acids. Germline CDR1 reads SNHLY; CDR2 reads FYNNEI. With V trimmed by 4 bases and J by 5 bases, 5 bases remained unmatched. CDR3 in DNA: TGTGCCAGCAGTGGCAACAGGGGGCGAACTGAAGCTTTCTTT. It specifies CASSGNRGRTEAFF.

The J gene is TRBJ1-4, the V gene TRBV27; 7 bases agree with TRBD1. J was trimmed by 8 bases and V by 1 base; bases with no gene match: 4. The CDR3 totals 14 residues. From germline, CDR1 is MNHEY and CDR2 SMNVEV (reference sequence). DNA for the CDR3: TGTGCCAGCAGTTTATACAGGGGCACAGAAAAACTGTTTTTT. This sequence encodes CASSLYRGTEKLFF.

This rearrangement joins TRBV5-1 to TRBJ2-5; 9 nucleotides match TRBD1. This CDR3 is built from 15 residues. Germline V gene lookup returns CDR1 SGHRS and CDR2 YFSETQ. V shed 0 bases and J 3 bases; nucleotides not matched to a gene: 3. CDR3 residues: CASSLGDRGKETQYF. The CDR3, as DNA: TGCGCCAGCAGCTTGGGTGACAGGGGGAAAGAGACCCAGTACTTC.

The gene calls are TRBV19 and TRBJ2-7; D gene uncertain. Deletions cut 1 base from V and 6 bases from J, with 7 bases between. This CDR3 is 12 amino acids long. Germline V gene lookup returns CDR1 LNHDA and CDR2 SQIVND (reference sequence). CDR3 sequence reads: CASSIARGEQYF. In nucleotides, the CDR3 is TGTGCCAGTAGTATAGCGAGAGGCGAGCAGTACTTC.

The gene calls are TRBV30 and TRBJ2-7; the match to TRBD1 covers 11 bases. The CDR3 has 16 amino acids. V lost 1 base, J lost 4 bases, and 9 bases stayed unmatched. The germline CDR1 and CDR2 sequences are GTSNPN and SVGIG (reference sequence). DNA of the CDR3: TGTGCCTGGAGTGGCACACGGACAGGGGGCGGGTACGAGCAGTACTTC. It is translated as CAWSGTRTGGGYEQYF.

This clone was recorded once. The chain's CDR3 is CASSFGREQPQHF. The CDR3 DNA sequence: TGTGCCAGCAGCTTTGGCCGGGAGCAGCCCCAGCATTTT. The rearrangement uses TRBV5-6 and TRBJ1-5; no clear D. The CDR3 loop spans 13 amino acids. Trimming removed 2 bases at V and 7 bases at J, with 10 bases between. The germline gives CDR1 SGHDT, CDR2 YYEEEE.

This clone was observed once. V usage is TRBV5-1 and J usage is TRBJ1-1, with 7 positions matching TRBD1. Germline CDR1 SGHRS, CDR2 YFSETQ. This CDR3 contains 15 residues. V lost 0 bases and J lost 1; bases outside the gene matches: 3. The CDR3: CASSLGGTENTEAFF. Written as DNA, the CDR3 is TGCGCCAGCAGCTTGGGCGGGACAGAGAACACTGAAGCTTTCTTT. Based on the CDR3 plus reference TRBV5-1 and TRBJ1-1, the full variable domain is KAGVTQTPRYLIKTRGQQVTLSCSPISGHRSVSWYQQTPGQGLQFLFEYFSETQRNKGNFPGRFSGRQFSNSRSEMNVSTLELGDSALYLCASSLGGTENTEAFFGQGTRLTVV.

This chain connects TRBV6-2 or TRBV6-3 to TRBJ2-1; no definite D call. This CDR3 region has 13 residues. Germline V lookup: CDR1 MNHEY, CDR2 SVGEGT. The V and J ends lost 2 bases and 8 bases respectively, with 10 bases between them. The CDR3 region has the DNA TGTGCCAGCAGTTACGGCCCGCTCGATGAGCAGTTCTTC. Translated, it gives CASSYGPLDEQFF.

This chain uses TRBV6-2 or TRBV6-3 with TRBJ1-1, with TRBD1 matching 8 bases. This CDR3 spans 16 amino acids. The germline V gene encodes CDR1 MNHEY and CDR2 SVGEGT. Trimming at V came to 6 bases and at J to 1 base, leaving 10 bases not matched to a gene. In DNA form, the CDR3 reads TGTGCCAGCAGCGCCGGGACAGGATATTGGAACACTGAAGCTTTCTTT. It yields the protein CASSAGTGYWNTEAFF.

This clone was detected a few times. The V gene is TRBV6-1, the J gene TRBJ1-3; 9 nucleotides agree with TRBD1. Germline CDR1 MNHNS, CDR2 SASEGT. V was pared by 3 bases and J by 2 bases, with 2 bases of the junction left unmatched. CDR3 length equals 15 residues. CDR3 in amino acids: CASSERDRAGNTIYF. The CDR3 coding sequence is TGTGCCAGCAGTGAGAGGGACAGGGCTGGAAACACCATATATTTT.

The gene calls are TRBV19 and TRBJ2-2, with D unresolved. There are 11 residues in the CDR3. V gave up 7 bases and J gave up 4 bases, with 4 bases separating them. Germline CDR1 reads LNHDA; CDR2 reads SQIVND (reference sequence). DNA of the CDR3: TGTGCCAGTACCCTCACCGGGGAGCTGTTTTTT. Translated, it gives CASTLTGELFF. Full variable domain (missing parts from reference TRBV19 and TRBJ2-2): DGGITQSPKYLFRKEGQNVTLSCEQNLNHDAMYWYRQDPGQGLRLIYYSQIVNDFQKGDIAEGYSVSREKKESFPLTVTSAQKNPTAFYLCASTLTGELFFGEGSRLTVL.

The V gene is TRBV19, the J gene TRBJ2-1, with 7 bases fitting TRBD1. The germline CDR1 and CDR2 sequences are LNHDA and SQIVND (reference sequence). V shed 5 bases and J 3 bases; nucleotides not matched to a gene: 4. The CDR3 covers 14 residues. The CDR3: CASSPGQLYNEQFF. Here the CDR3 DNA reads TGTGCCAGTAGTCCGGGACAGCTCTACAATGAGCAGTTCTTC.

This clone turned up a few times. The J gene is TRBJ2-2, the V gene TRBV6-5, with D maybe TRBD2 (6 bases). V dropped 6 bases and J dropped 1 base, with 9 bases sitting between them. The CDR3 totals 14 residues. Germline CDR1 MNHEY, CDR2 SVGAGI. CDR3 sequence reads: CASRGLGNTGELFF. The CDR3 DNA reads as TGTGCCAGCAGGGGACTTGGGAACACCGGGGAGCTGTTTTTT.

The J gene is TRBJ2-1, the V gene TRBV4-1, with D uncertain. There are 17 residues in the CDR3. Germline V gene sequence: CDR1 MGHRA, CDR2 YSYEKL. V lost 4 bases to trimming and J lost 0 bases, with 16 bases between them. The CDR3 nucleotides are TGCGCCAGCAGCCGTGAATCGCGCGGCGTCTCCTACAATGAGCAGTTCTTC. Its protein product is CASSRESRGVSYNEQFF.

The chain employs TRBV9 and TRBJ2-1; tentative D call: TRBD2 (7 bases). Germline CDR1 and CDR2: SGDLS and YYNGEE. The CDR3 has 15 residues. The V end lost 5 bases, the J end lost 12 bases, and 24 bases lay between the germline ends. Here the CDR3 DNA reads TGTGCCAGCAGTCCCGGGGGGCCGGGGAATAAGGTGCAGTTCTTC. Its protein product is CASSPGGPGNKVQFF.

Only one count was recorded for this clone. J is TRBJ2-7 and V is TRBV28; D may be TRBD2 (5 bases). V lost 5 bases and J 6 bases, leaving 17 bases between the germline ends. The germline V gene has CDR1 MDHEN and CDR2 SYDVKM. This CDR3 region has 14 residues. CDR3 sequence (DNA): TGTGCCAGCAGTCCCACCCCAGGAGCGGTCGAGCAGTACTTC. It yields the protein CASSPTPGAVEQYF. The entire variable domain, with the rest obtained from reference TRBV28 and TRBJ2-7, is as follows: DVKVTQSSRYLVKRTGEKVFLECVQDMDHENMFWYRQDPGLGLRLIYFSYDVKMKEKGDIPEGYSVSREKKERFSLILESASTNQTSMYLCASSPTPGAVEQYFGPGTRLTVT.

V and J are TRBV28 and TRBJ2-7; maybe TRBD2 (6 bases). Trimming removed 2 bases from V and 6 bases from J, with 17 bases in between. This CDR3 is built from 15 residues. CDR1 and CDR2 (germline): MDHEN, SYDVKM. This CDR3 is CASSLLASNQAEQYF. The DNA for the CDR3 is TGTGCCAGCAGTTTACTAGCGTCGAATCAGGCCGAGCAGTACTTC.

V usage is TRBV5-1 and J usage is TRBJ2-3; possibly TRBD1 for D (6 bases). The CDR3 loop spans 14 amino acids. CDR1 and CDR2 from the germline V gene are SGHRS and YFSETQ. The ends were cut back, 2 bases at V and 1 base at J, with 8 bases in the middle. In DNA form, the CDR3 reads TGCGCCAGCAGCTTTCGACAGGGCACAGATACGCAGTATTTT. Its translation: CASSFRQGTDTQYF. The full variable domain, completed using reference TRBV5-1 and TRBJ2-3, is KAGVTQTPRYLIKTRGQQVTLSCSPISGHRSVSWYQQTPGQGLQFLFEYFSETQRNKGNFPGRFSGRQFSNSRSEMNVSTLELGDSALYLCASSFRQGTDTQYFGPGTRLTVL.

The chain links TRBV5-5 to TRBJ2-7; D unresolved. V lost 0 bases to trimming and J lost 3 bases, with 19 bases between them. The CDR3 runs to 17 residues. Germline CDR1 SGHKS, CDR2 YYEKEE (reference sequence). CDR3 protein: CASSLGRVQSNSYEQYF. The DNA of the CDR3 is TGTGCCAGCAGCTTGGGGCGAGTACAGTCTAATAGCTACGAGCAGTACTTC. The complete variable domain, with remaining parts taken from reference TRBV5-5 and TRBJ2-7, reads DAGVTQSPTHLIKTRGQQVTLRCSPISGHKSVSWYQQVLGQGPQFIFQYYEKEERGRGNFPDRFSARQFPNYSSELNVNALLLGDSALYLCASSLGRVQSNSYEQYFGPGTRLTVT.

The rearrangement links TRBV30 to TRBJ2-7, with TRBD1 matching over 7 bases. The germline gives CDR1 GTSNPN, CDR2 SVGIG (reference sequence). The CDR3 sequence is 12 residues long. Trimming at V came to 5 bases and at J to 5 bases, leaving 6 bases not matched to a gene. The CDR3 sequence is CAWEGQTNEQYF. The CDR3 region has the DNA TGTGCCTGGGAGGGACAGACTAACGAGCAGTACTTC.

CDR3 loop: CASSGQALNTEAFF. DNA of the CDR3: TGTGCCAGTAGTGGACAGGCCTTGAACACTGAAGCTTTCTTT. The chain joins TRBV19 to TRBJ1-1, with TRBD1 identical over 7 bases. Germline CDR1 reads LNHDA; CDR2 reads SQIVND (reference sequence). The CDR3 is 14 residues long. Trimming removed 5 bases from V and 0 bases from J; junction bases left unmatched: 3.

The gene calls are TRBV5-1 and TRBJ1-2, with D possibly matching TRBD1 (5 bases). The CDR3 is 12 residues long. The V and J ends lost 4 bases and 7 bases respectively, with 11 bases between them. The germline V gene has CDR1 SGHRS and CDR2 YFSETQ. In nucleotides, the CDR3 is TGCGCCAGCAGCGCGAATCAGGGTGGCTACACCTTC. It translates to CASSANQGGYTF.

J is TRBJ1-2 and V is TRBV3-1 (or the pseudogene TRBV3-2); tentative D call: TRBD1 (5 bases). Trimming shortened V by 4 bases and J by 6 bases, and 21 bases separated the two germline ends. Per the germline V gene, CDR1 is LGHDT and CDR2 is YNNKEL (reference sequence). There are 16 residues in the CDR3. The CDR3 spells CASSLQSGGVWDGYTF. The CDR3 DNA is TGTGCCAGCAGCCTCCAAAGCGGGGGGGTATGGGATGGCTACACCTTC.

The chain is built from TRBV5-5 and TRBJ2-1; maybe TRBD2 (7 bases). Trimming left V 3 bases short and J 4 bases short, with 17 bases between. This CDR3 contains 16 residues. The germline CDR1 and CDR2 sequences are SGHKS and YYEKEE (reference sequence). Here the CDR3 DNA reads TGTGCCAGCAGCTGGGAAAGGACAGCGGGATACAATGAGCAGTTCTTC. Its translation is CASSWERTAGYNEQFF.